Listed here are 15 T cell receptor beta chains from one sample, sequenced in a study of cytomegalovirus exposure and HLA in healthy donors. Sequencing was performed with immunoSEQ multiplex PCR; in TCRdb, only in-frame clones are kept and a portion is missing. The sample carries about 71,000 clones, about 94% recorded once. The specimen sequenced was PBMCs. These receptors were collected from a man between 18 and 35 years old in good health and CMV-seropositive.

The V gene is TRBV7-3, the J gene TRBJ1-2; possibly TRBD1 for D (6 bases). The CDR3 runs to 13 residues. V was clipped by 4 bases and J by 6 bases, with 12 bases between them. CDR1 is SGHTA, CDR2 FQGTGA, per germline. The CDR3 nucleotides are TGTGCCAGCAGCTCTACAGGGAGGGATGGCTACACCTTC. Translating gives CASSSTGRDGYTF. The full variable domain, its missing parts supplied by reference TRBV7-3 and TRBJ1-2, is GAGVSQTPSNKVTEKGKYVELRCDPISGHTALYWYRQSLGQGPEFLIYFQGTGAADDSGLPNDRFFAVRPEGSVSTLKIQRTERGDSAVYLCASSSTGRDGYTFGSGTRLTVV.

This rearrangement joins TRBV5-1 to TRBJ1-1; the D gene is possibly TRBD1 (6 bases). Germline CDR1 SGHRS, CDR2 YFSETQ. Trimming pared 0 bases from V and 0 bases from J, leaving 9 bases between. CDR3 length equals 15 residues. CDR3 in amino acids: CASSLAGTLNTEAFF. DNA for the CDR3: TGCGCCAGCAGCTTGGCCGGGACACTGAACACTGAAGCTTTCTTT.

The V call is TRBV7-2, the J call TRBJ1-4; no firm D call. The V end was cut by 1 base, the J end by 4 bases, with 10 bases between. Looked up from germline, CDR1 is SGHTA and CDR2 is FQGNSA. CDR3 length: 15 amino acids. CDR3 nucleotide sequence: TGTGCCAGCAGCTTAGAGGCGGGGATTAATGAAAAACTGTTTTTT. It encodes CASSLEAGINEKLFF.

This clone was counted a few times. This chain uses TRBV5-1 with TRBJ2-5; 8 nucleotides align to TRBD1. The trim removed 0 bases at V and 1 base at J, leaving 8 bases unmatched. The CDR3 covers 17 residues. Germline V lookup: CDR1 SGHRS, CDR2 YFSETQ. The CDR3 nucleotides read TGCGCCAGCAGCTTGGAGGGACAGGCAGTGGTCCAAGAGACCCAGTACTTC. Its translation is CASSLEGQAVVQETQYF.

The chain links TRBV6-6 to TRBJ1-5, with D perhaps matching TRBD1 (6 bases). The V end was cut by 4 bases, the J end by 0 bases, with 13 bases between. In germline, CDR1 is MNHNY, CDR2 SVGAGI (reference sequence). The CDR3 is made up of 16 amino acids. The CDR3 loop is CASSWGQTVSNQPQHF. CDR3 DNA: TGTGCCAGCAGTTGGGGACAAACAGTTAGCAATCAGCCCCAGCATTTT.

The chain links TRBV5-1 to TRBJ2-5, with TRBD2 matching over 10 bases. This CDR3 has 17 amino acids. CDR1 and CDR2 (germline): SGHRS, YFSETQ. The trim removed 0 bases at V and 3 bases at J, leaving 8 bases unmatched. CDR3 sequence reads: CASSLVTSGIVEETQYF. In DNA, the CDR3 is TGCGCCAGCAGCTTGGTAACTAGCGGGATTGTTGAAGAGACCCAGTACTTC. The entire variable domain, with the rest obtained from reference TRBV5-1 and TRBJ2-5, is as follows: KAGVTQTPRYLIKTRGQQVTLSCSPISGHRSVSWYQQTPGQGLQFLFEYFSETQRNKGNFPGRFSGRQFSNSRSEMNVSTLELGDSALYLCASSLVTSGIVEETQYFGPGTRLLVL.

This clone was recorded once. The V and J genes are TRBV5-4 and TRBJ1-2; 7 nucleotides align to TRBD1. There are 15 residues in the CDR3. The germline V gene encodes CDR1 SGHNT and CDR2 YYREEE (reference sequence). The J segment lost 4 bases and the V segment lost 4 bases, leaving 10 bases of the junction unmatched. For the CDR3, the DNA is TGTGCCAGCAGCGGGGGACAGCGTACAGGCTATGGCTACACCTTC. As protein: CASSGGQRTGYGYTF.

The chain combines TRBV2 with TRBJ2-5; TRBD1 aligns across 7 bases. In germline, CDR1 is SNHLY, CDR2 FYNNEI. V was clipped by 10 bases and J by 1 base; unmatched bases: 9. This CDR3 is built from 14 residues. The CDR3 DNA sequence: TGTGCCACCAAACCCCGACAGGGCCAAGAGACCCAGTACTTC. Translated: CATKPRQGQETQYF.

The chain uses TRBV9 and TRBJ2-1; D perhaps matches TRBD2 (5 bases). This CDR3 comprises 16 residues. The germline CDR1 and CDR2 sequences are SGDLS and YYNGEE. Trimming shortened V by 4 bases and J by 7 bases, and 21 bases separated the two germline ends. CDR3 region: CASSLQVRGLDNEQFF. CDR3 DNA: TGTGCCAGCAGCCTCCAGGTACGGGGTCTGGATAATGAGCAGTTCTTC.

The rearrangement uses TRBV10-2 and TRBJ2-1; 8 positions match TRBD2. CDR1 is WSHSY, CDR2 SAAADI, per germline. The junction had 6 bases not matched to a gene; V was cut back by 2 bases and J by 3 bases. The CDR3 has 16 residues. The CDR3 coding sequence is TGCGCCAGCAGTGAGCACGGGGGGGCCTTCTACAATGAGCAGTTCTTC. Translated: CASSEHGGAFYNEQFF.

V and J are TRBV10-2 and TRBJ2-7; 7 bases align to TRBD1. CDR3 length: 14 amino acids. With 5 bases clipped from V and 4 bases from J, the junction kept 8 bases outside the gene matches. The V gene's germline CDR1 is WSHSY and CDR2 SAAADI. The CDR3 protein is CASSLTGINYEQYF. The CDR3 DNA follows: TGCGCCAGCAGTTTGACAGGGATTAATTACGAGCAGTACTTC.

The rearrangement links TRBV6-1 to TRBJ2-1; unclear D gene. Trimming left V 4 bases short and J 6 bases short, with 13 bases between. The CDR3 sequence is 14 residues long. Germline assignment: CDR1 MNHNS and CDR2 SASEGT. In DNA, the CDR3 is TGTGCCAGCAGTGTAGAGGCAGTCCCCAATGAGCAGTTCTTC. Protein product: CASSVEAVPNEQFF.

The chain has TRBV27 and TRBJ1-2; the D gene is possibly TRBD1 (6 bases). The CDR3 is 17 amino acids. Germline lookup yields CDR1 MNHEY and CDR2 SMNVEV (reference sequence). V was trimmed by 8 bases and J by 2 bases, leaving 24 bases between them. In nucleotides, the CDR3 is TGTGCCAGCCGGGGGGAAGGGGGAAACACGTACAACTATGGCTACACCTTC. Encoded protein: CASRGEGGNTYNYGYTF.

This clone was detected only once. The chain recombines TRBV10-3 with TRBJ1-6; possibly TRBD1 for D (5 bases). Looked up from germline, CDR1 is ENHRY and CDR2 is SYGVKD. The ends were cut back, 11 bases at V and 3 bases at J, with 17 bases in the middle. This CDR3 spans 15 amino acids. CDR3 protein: CAVGGTGNYNSPLHF. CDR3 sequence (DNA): TGTGCCGTCGGGGGGACTGGTAACTATAATTCACCCCTCCACTTT.

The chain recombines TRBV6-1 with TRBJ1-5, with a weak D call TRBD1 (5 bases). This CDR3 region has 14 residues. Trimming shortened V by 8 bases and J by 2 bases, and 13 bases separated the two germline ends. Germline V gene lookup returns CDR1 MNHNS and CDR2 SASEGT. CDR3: CASDGGVGNQPQHF. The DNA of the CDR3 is TGTGCCAGCGACGGGGGTGTAGGCAATCAGCCCCAGCATTTT.